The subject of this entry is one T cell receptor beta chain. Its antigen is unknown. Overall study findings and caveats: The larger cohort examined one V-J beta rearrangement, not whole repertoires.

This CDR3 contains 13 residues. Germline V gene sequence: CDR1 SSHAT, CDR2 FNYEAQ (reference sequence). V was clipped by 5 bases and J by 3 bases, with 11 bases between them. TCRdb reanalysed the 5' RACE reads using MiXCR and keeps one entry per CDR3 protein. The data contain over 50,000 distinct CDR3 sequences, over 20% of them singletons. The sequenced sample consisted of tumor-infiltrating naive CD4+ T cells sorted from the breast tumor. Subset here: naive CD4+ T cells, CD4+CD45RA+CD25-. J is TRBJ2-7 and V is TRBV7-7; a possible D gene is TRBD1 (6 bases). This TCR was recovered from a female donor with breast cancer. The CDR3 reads CASSRDINYEQYF. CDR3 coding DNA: TGTGCCAGCAGCCGGGACATTAACTACGAGCAGTACTTC. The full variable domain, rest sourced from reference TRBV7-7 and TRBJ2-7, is GAGVSQSPRYKVTKRGQDVTLRCDPISSHATLYWYQQALGQGPEFLTYFNYEAQPDKSGLPSDRFSAERPEGSISTLTIQRTEQRDSAMYRCASSRDINYEQYFGPGTRLTVT.